The sequence of this T cell receptor beta chain was determined in a study of T cells in Graves' hyperthyroidism and ophthalmopathy. About the study: Specimen type is peripheral blood, collected at initial diagnosis prior to any treatment.

Uncontrolled infection, other autoimmune disease, pregnancy or lactation disqualified patients from enrolment. Clinical symptoms, serum thyroxine, TRAb, thyroid ultrasound and orbital computed tomography informed diagnoses. Cells are PBMCs isolated from around 9.4 ml of fresh blood. CDR3 length: 14 amino acids. Unmatched junction bases numbered 3, after V lost 3 bases and J lost 6 bases. The germline CDR1 and CDR2 sequences are KGHSH and LQKENI. RNA transcripts were the template for amplifying TCR beta CDR3 regions. HTBI primers drove first-round RT-PCR of the TCR CDR3. Via MiXCR, TCRdb re-called the multiplex PCR reads, giving one row per CDR3 protein. Among 37,000 or so distinct CDR3 sequences listed, about 50% were seen once.

This TCR came from a man in his forties with Graves' ophthalmopathy. This chain uses TRBV18 with TRBJ2-1, with 9 bases that match TRBD1. The sequenced material came from blood. The CDR3 DNA is TGTGCCAGCTCACCGGGGACAGGGCTCAATGAGCAGTTCTTC. Encoded protein: CASSPGTGLNEQFF.